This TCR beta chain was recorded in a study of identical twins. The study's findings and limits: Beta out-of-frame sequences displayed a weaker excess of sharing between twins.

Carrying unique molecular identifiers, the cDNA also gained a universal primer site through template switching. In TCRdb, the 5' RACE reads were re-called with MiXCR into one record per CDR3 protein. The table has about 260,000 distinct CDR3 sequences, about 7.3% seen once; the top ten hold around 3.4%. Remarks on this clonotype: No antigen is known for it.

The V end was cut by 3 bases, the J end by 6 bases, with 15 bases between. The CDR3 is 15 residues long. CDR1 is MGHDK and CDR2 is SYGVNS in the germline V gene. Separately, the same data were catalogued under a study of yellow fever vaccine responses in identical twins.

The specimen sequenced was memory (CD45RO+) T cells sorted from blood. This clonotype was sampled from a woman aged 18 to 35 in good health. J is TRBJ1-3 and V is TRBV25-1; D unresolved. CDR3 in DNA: TGTGCCAGCAGTGAGGTCTTAACTGGAGAAAACACCATATATTTT. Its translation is CASSEVLTGENTIYF.